The 15 T cell receptor beta chains presented below share a single source sample, sequenced in a study of blood T cells in healthy people across ages. With a J-beta primer mix and a sample-barcoded 5' primer, a second PCR ran about 6 to 11 cycles. TCRdb reanalysed the 5' RACE reads using MiXCR and keeps one entry per CDR3 protein. Of about 1,000,000 distinct CDR3 sequences listed, 35% to 55% are singletons. Sequenced input: blood. Every receptor here comes from a woman in her fifties or sixties in good health.

This clonotype was observed a handful of times. The V gene is TRBV5-1, the J gene TRBJ2-7; 9 bases agree with TRBD2. With V trimmed by 3 bases and J by 3 bases, 10 bases remained unmatched. Germline V lookup: CDR1 SGHRS, CDR2 YFSETQ. The CDR3 has 16 residues. The CDR3 here is CASSSLEGGRGYEQYF. The CDR3, as DNA: TGCGCCAGCAGCTCCCTGGAAGGCGGGAGGGGCTACGAGCAGTACTTC.

A few counts support this clonotype. This chain links TRBV6-5 with TRBJ2-3, with D maybe TRBD2 (6 bases). The CDR3 is made up of 14 amino acids. Germline CDR1 and CDR2: MNHEY and SVGAGI. The V and J ends lost 6 bases and 3 bases respectively, with 13 bases between them. In DNA, the CDR3 is TGTGCCAGCAGAGGACTAACAGAGACAGATACGCAGTATTTT. Its translation: CASRGLTETDTQYF.

The chain uses TRBV2 and TRBJ2-1; 10 bases align to TRBD2. The V and J ends lost 11 bases and 3 bases, in that order; junction bases with no gene match: 7. The CDR3 length is 14 residues. In germline, CDR1 is SNHLY, CDR2 FYNNEI. The CDR3 nucleotides are TGTGCCGGTACAGGACTAGCGGTCTACAATGAGCAGTTCTTC. Amino acids: CAGTGLAVYNEQFF.

J is TRBJ1-1 and V is TRBV6-1, with unresolved D. Germline CDR1 is MNHNS and CDR2 is SASEGT. The V gene lost 7 bases and the J gene lost 3 bases, with 24 bases spanning the gap. This CDR3 has 17 amino acids. CDR3 bases: TGTGCCAGCACCAAACGGGGATTTCATAATGCGGACACTGAAGCTTTCTTT. This gives the protein CASTKRGFHNADTEAFF.

This clonotype was seen only a few times. The chain combines TRBV7-6 with TRBJ2-1; D unclear. Germline lookup yields CDR1 SGHVS and CDR2 FNYEAQ. The CDR3 length is 15 residues. The V gene lost 4 bases and the J gene lost 6 bases, with 16 bases spanning the gap. The CDR3 bases are TGTGCCAGCAGCTCAAACCCTATGTTGGGCAATGAGCAGTTCTTC. Translated, it gives CASSSNPMLGNEQFF.

This clonotype is a singleton in its sample. The rearrangement links TRBV4-1 to TRBJ1-3; 7 nucleotides align to TRBD1. The J segment lost 0 bases and the V segment lost 1 base, leaving 6 bases of the junction unmatched. CDR1 is MGHRA, CDR2 YSYEKL, per germline. This CDR3 has 17 amino acids. For the CDR3, the DNA is TGCGCCAGCAGCCAAGTGACAGGGAGCCACTCTGGAAACACCATATATTTT. This translates into CASSQVTGSHSGNTIYF.

The CDR3 DNA reads as TGTGCCACCAGTGACGTAGCGGGAGGGCCCAATGAGCAGTTCTTC. Protein: CATSDVAGGPNEQFF. The chain recombines TRBV24-1 with TRBJ2-1, with 11 bases identical to TRBD2. The CDR3 sequence is 15 residues long. The germline V gene encodes CDR1 KGHDR and CDR2 SFDVKD. V was pared by 4 bases and J by 6 bases, with 4 bases of the junction left unmatched.

The chain joins TRBV6-5 to TRBJ2-7; a weak D match, TRBD1 (6 bases). Trimming shortened V by 4 bases and J by 2 bases, and 15 bases separated the two germline ends. The CDR3 length is 15 residues. In germline, CDR1 is MNHEY, CDR2 SVGAGI. The CDR3 region is CASSWGRGLTYEQYF. CDR3 bases: TGTGCCAGCAGTTGGGGTAGGGGGTTAACCTACGAGCAGTACTTC.

V is TRBV27 and J is TRBJ2-1; possibly TRBD1 or TRBD2 for D (5 bases each). Trimming removed 3 bases from V and 9 bases from J, with 18 bases in between. This CDR3 is built from 15 residues. Germline V gives CDR1 MNHEY, CDR2 SMNVEV (reference sequence). CDR3 bases: TGTGCCAGCAGTTTGGGGGATGGGTTATCGGGTGAGCAGTTCTTC. The encoded protein is CASSLGDGLSGEQFF.

CDR3 region: CSVLTGGTYTEAFF. In DNA form, the CDR3 reads TGCAGCGTTCTGACAGGGGGAACTTACACTGAAGCTTTCTTT. The chain employs TRBV29-1 and TRBJ1-1, with TRBD1 matching over 9 bases. The J segment lost 3 bases and the V segment lost 5 bases, leaving 7 bases of the junction unmatched. There are 14 residues in the CDR3. Germline V CDR1 and CDR2: SQVTM, ANQGSEA.

The rearrangement links TRBV20-1 to TRBJ2-4, with TRBD2 matching 15 bases. In germline, CDR1 is DFQATT, CDR2 SNEGSKA (reference sequence). This CDR3 spans 16 amino acids. J lost 6 bases, V lost 1 base, and 4 bases had no gene match. CDR3 residues: CSARVRGLAGGNIQYF. In nucleotides, the CDR3 is TGCAGTGCTAGAGTGCGGGGACTAGCGGGGGGAAACATTCAGTACTTC.

Comment on this clonotype: One base away lies a much larger clone, so this may be a sequencing read error. V usage is TRBV20-1 and J usage is TRBJ2-7, with 8 bases lining up with TRBD2. The CDR3 runs 15 residues. CDR1 is DFQATT and CDR2 is SNEGSKA in the germline V gene (reference sequence). CDR3 nucleotide sequence: TGCAGTGCTAGTTCGGCTAGCGGGCGCCCCTACGAGCGGTACTTC. Protein sequence: CSASSASGRPYERYF.

This chain links TRBV6-1 with TRBJ2-7; D possibly matches TRBD1 or TRBD2 (5 bases each). Trimming removed 7 bases from V and 2 bases from J, with 12 bases in between. CDR1 MNHNS and CDR2 SASEGT come from the germline V gene. The CDR3 is made up of 13 amino acids. The CDR3 nucleotides read TGTGCCAGCACGGGGCAGTCAGCCTACGAGCAGTACTTC. It specifies CASTGQSAYEQYF.

The chain uses TRBV6-1 and TRBJ1-2; D not resolved. CDR3 length: 15 residues. Trimming took off 6 bases at V and 4 bases at J, with 18 bases between the two ends. CDR1 and CDR2 (germline): MNHNS, SASEGT. The DNA of the CDR3 is TGTGCCAGCAGCGGGGAAACGGACGGAGGCTATGGCTACACCTTC. This translates into CASSGETDGGYGYTF.

This clonotype was picked up one time. The chain has TRBV20-1 and TRBJ1-1; no definite D call. Germline V gene data show CDR1 as DFQATT and CDR2 as SNEGSKA (reference sequence). Trimming left V 3 bases short and J 4 bases short, with 9 bases between. The CDR3 runs 12 residues. CDR3 sequence: CSARRSSTEAFF. CDR3 sequence (DNA): TGCAGTGCTAGGCGGTCAAGCACTGAAGCTTTCTTT.